This T cell receptor beta chain is drawn from a study of tumor T cells in aggressive B-cell lymphoma. V was pared by 1 base and J by 4 bases, with 5 bases of the junction left unmatched. Germline CDR1 and CDR2: LGHNA and YSLEER. The CDR3 loop spans 16 amino acids. The method was immunoSEQ multiplex PCR; TCRdb's version includes in-frame clones alone and lacks a portion of them. This sample has 6,000 to 8,500 clones; roughly four fifths occur once, and the top ten carry over 2.5%. This rearrangement joins TRBV4-3 to TRBJ2-2, with 8 bases lining up with TRBD1. The sample taken for sequencing was tumor tissue. This receptor was obtained from an adult with diffuse large B cell lymphoma. In DNA, the CDR3 is TGCGCCAGCAGCCAAGGTCAGGGGGCGAGCACCGGGGAGCTGTTTTTT. It encodes CASSQGQGASTGELFF.